This TCR beta chain is drawn from a study of cytomegalovirus exposure and HLA in healthy donors. CDR1 is SGDLS, CDR2 YYNGEE, per germline. The CDR3 spans 15 residues. The V end lost 8 bases, the J end lost 5 bases, and 22 bases lay between the germline ends. Profiling relied on immunoSEQ multiplex PCR, and the TCRdb table lists in-frame clones only, not all of them. The sample records about 74,000 clones, 85% to 95% being singletons. This clone occurred a few times. Its specificity is not known. Study findings and constraints: In vitro experiments confirmed that three CMV-associated chains were specific for CMV antigens. There were 150 to 200 TCR beta chains listed as cytomegalovirus-associated.

This chain links TRBV9 with TRBJ2-5; possible D gene TRBD1, 6 bases. Sequencing was carried out using PBMCs. This receptor was taken from a woman between 18 and 29 years old in good health and CMV-seropositive. In DNA, the CDR3 is TGTGCCAGTTCCGGACAGATCAGCTCGGGGGAGACCCAGTACTTC. Translated: CASSGQISSGETQYF.